This T cell receptor beta chain originates from a study of OX40 agonist ivuxolimab in advanced cancers. This clone has only a few counts. V lost 3 bases, J lost 1 base, and 7 bases lay in between. Germline V gene data show CDR1 as WNHNN and CDR2 as SYGVQD (reference sequence). The CDR3 length is 14 residues. Produced via immunoSEQ multiplex PCR; TCRdb's table is partial and in-frame only. The sample contains 66,000 or so clones, roughly 87% of which appear only once. The chain employs TRBV10-1 and TRBJ1-5; D not resolved. The sequence was obtained from an adult with an advanced solid tumor such as melanoma, head and neck, liver or kidney cancer. The source was CD4+ or CD8+ T cells sorted from blood, collected in a trial of the OX40 agonist ivuxolimab. For the CDR3, the DNA is TGCGCCAGCAGTGATGGAACGAGCAATCAGCCCCAGCATTTT. It specifies CASSDGTSNQPQHF.